The 25 T cell receptor beta chains below come from one sample, sequenced in a study of human T cells and chemical hapten exposure. TCRdb recomputed calls from the RACE reads with MiXCR, one row per CDR3 protein. The sample lists 120,000 or so distinct CDR3 sequences; roughly 13% were seen once. The time point is: pre-sensitization, week 0. The treatment: therapeutic diphenylcyclopropenone sensitization with weekly scalp DPC. The input for sequencing was whole blood, taken in connection with sensitization to the hapten diphenylcyclopropenone (DPC). These TCRs come from a woman aged 18 to 35 with alopecia areata. Some clones in this sample may be carry-over from other donors' samples.

Comments on this clonotype: A much larger clone is a single base away; this may be a read error. This chain connects TRBV6-4 to TRBJ2-2; no reliable D call. The CDR3 length is 13 residues. Germline V gene data show CDR1 as MRHNA and CDR2 as SNTAGT. Trimming removed 2 bases at V and 0 bases at J, with 1 base between. The CDR3 DNA is TGTGCCAGCAGTGACACGAACACCGGGGAGCTGTTTTTT. Translation gives CASSDTNTGELFF.

In its sample, this clonotype was seen a few times. V usage is TRBV5-1 and J usage is TRBJ1-1; D unclear. The germline V gene encodes CDR1 SGHRS and CDR2 YFSETQ. Trimming pared 4 bases from V and 0 bases from J, leaving 13 bases between. The CDR3 is 15 residues long. The CDR3 is CASSPQSGLNTEAFF. CDR3 nucleotide sequence: TGCGCCAGCAGCCCCCAGTCGGGTTTGAACACTGAAGCTTTCTTT.

This clonotype was found a few times. This chain links TRBV3-1 with TRBJ2-1; the match to TRBD2 covers 11 bases. From germline, CDR1 is LGHDT and CDR2 YNNKEL (reference sequence). The CDR3 spans 14 residues. The V segment lost 5 bases and the J segment 5 bases; nucleotides outside the gene matches: 2. This chain's CDR3 is CASSVTSGDNEQFF. The CDR3 coding sequence is TGTGCCAGCAGCGTGACTAGCGGGGACAATGAGCAGTTCTTC.

This clonotype was observed a few times. The chain carries TRBV7-2 and TRBJ2-3; D is unresolved. V was trimmed by 3 bases and J by 3 bases, leaving 7 bases between them. The CDR3 spans 13 residues. Germline values: CDR1 SGHTA, CDR2 FQGNSA. The CDR3 spells CASSFTRTDTQYF. Written as DNA, the CDR3 is TGTGCCAGCAGCTTCACACGTACAGATACGCAGTATTTT.

The V call is TRBV19, the J call TRBJ1-2; D gene ambiguous. Germline V gene lookup returns CDR1 LNHDA and CDR2 SQIVND (reference sequence). The CDR3 is 12 residues long. Trimming cost V 2 bases and J 8 bases, with 9 bases left between them. The CDR3 sequence is CASSISRSGYTF. In DNA form, the CDR3 reads TGTGCCAGTAGTATAAGTAGGAGCGGCTACACCTTC.

This clonotype was picked up a small number of times. The gene calls are TRBV7-9 and TRBJ2-6, with no clear D. Germline CDR1 reads SEHNR; CDR2 reads FQNEAQ (reference sequence). The V gene lost 3 bases and the J gene lost 2 bases, with 8 bases spanning the gap. This CDR3 spans 15 amino acids. CDR3 amino acids: CASSFLQAGANVLTF. The CDR3 coding sequence is TGTGCCAGCAGCTTCCTCCAGGCTGGGGCCAACGTCCTGACTTTC.

In its sample, this clonotype was seen many times. J is TRBJ2-4 and V is TRBV7-9, with 7 bases lining up with TRBD1. The CDR3 has 16 residues. V lost 5 bases to trimming and J lost 3 bases; unmatched junction nucleotides: 10. Germline V CDR1 and CDR2: SEHNR, FQNEAQ (reference sequence). CDR3 protein: CASSPPHQGDKNIQYF. The CDR3 DNA sequence: TGTGCCAGCAGCCCCCCGCACCAGGGGGACAAAAACATTCAGTACTTC.

In this sample, this clonotype turned up many times. The chain is built from TRBV9 and TRBJ1-6, with 7 bases identical to TRBD1. Germline values: CDR1 SGDLS, CDR2 YYNGEE. With V trimmed by 3 bases and J by 6 bases, 3 bases remained unmatched. CDR3 length: 14 residues. The CDR3 loop reads CASSGQGINSPLHF. The CDR3 DNA reads as TGTGCCAGCAGCGGACAGGGAATTAATTCACCCCTCCACTTT. Looking up the rest from reference TRBV9 and TRBJ1-6 gives the full variable domain: DSGVTQTPKHLITATGQRVTLRCSPRSGDLSVYWYQQSLDQGLQFLIQYYNGEERAKGNILERFSAQQFPDLHSELNLSSLELGDSALYFCASSGQGINSPLHFGNGTRLTVT.

CDR3 residues: CASTRGLAGGPETQYF. CDR3 in DNA: TGCGCCAGCACCCGGGGACTAGCGGGGGGCCCAGAGACCCAGTACTTC. This chain connects TRBV5-1 to TRBJ2-5; the match to TRBD2 covers 15 bases. This CDR3 has 16 amino acids. Germline values: CDR1 SGHRS, CDR2 YFSETQ. Trimming cost V 6 bases and J 4 bases; bases outside gene matches: 7.

This clonotype was seen ten or more times. The rearrangement links TRBV6-2 or TRBV6-3 to TRBJ1-2; D perhaps matches TRBD1 (6 bases). Germline assignment: CDR1 MNHEY and CDR2 SVGEGT. This CDR3 contains 14 residues. V shed 5 bases and J shed 0 bases, with 10 bases lying between them. CDR3 nucleotide sequence: TGTGCCAGCAGTGAGGACAGAGCTAACTATGGCTACACCTTC. Residues: CASSEDRANYGYTF.

This clonotype showed up just a few times. This rearrangement joins TRBV20-1 to TRBJ2-7; the D is unclear. The CDR3 spans 13 residues. V lost 0 bases, J lost 3 bases, and 9 bases lay in between. CDR1 and CDR2 from the germline V gene are DFQATT and SNEGSKA (reference sequence). This chain's CDR3 is CSARDAAFYEQYF. The CDR3 nucleotides read TGCAGTGCTAGAGATGCGGCTTTCTACGAGCAGTACTTC.

This clonotype came up many times. The rearrangement uses TRBV11-2 and TRBJ2-5; D is ambiguous. Germline V gene data show CDR1 as SGHAT and CDR2 as FQNNGV. The CDR3 is made up of 11 amino acids. Trimming took 5 bases from V and 6 from J, leaving 7 bases between them. CDR3 coding DNA: TGTGCCAGCAGCCCCGGCCAGACCCAGTACTTC. Its protein is CASSPGQTQYF.

The rearrangement links TRBV25-1 to TRBJ2-2; no clear D gene. V dropped 1 base and J dropped 0 bases, with 9 bases sitting between them. Per germline, CDR1 MGHDK and CDR2 SYGVNS. The CDR3 extends over 16 amino acids. The CDR3 DNA sequence: TGTGCCAGCAGTGAATTTGGATCTCCGAACACCGGGGAGCTGTTTTTT. Protein: CASSEFGSPNTGELFF.

The V and J genes are TRBV25-1 and TRBJ2-3; 7 positions agree with TRBD2. The junction had 16 bases not matched to a gene; V was cut back by 8 bases and J by 2 bases. The CDR3 loop spans 17 amino acids. Germline V CDR1 and CDR2: MGHDK, SYGVNS. CDR3 loop: CASGSFTGGPTTDTQYF. In DNA, the CDR3 is TGTGCCAGCGGTTCCTTTACGGGAGGCCCTACCACAGATACGCAGTATTTT. The full variable domain, rest sourced from reference TRBV25-1 and TRBJ2-3, is EADIYQTPRYLVIGTGKKITLECSQTMGHDKMYWYQQDPGMELHLIHYSYGVNSTEKGDLSSESTVSRIRTEHFPLTLESARPSHTSQYLCASGSFTGGPTTDTQYFGPGTRLTVL.

The chain joins TRBV5-1 to TRBJ2-3, with D possibly being TRBD2 (5 bases). Germline V lookup: CDR1 SGHRS, CDR2 YFSETQ. The CDR3 covers 14 residues. V lost 1 base, J lost 1 base, and 7 bases lay in between. The CDR3 DNA reads TGCGCCAGCAGCTTGTACGGGGGCACAGATACGCAGTATTTT. Its protein is CASSLYGGTDTQYF.

This clonotype was detected only a few times. V gene TRBV10-3 combines with J gene TRBJ2-1; D gene ambiguous. The CDR3 runs to 15 residues. CDR1 ENHRY and CDR2 SYGVKD come from the germline V gene. Trimming took off 0 bases at V and 2 bases at J, with 8 bases between the two ends. CDR3 region: CAISESGQTYNEQFF. The CDR3 DNA reads as TGTGCCATCAGTGAGTCAGGGCAAACCTACAATGAGCAGTTCTTC.

This clonotype has only a few counts. V gene TRBV29-1 combines with J gene TRBJ2-7, with no clear D. The CDR3 extends over 14 amino acids. Germline loops: CDR1 SQVTM, CDR2 ANQGSEA. The V end lost 6 bases, the J end lost 5 bases, and 20 bases lay between the germline ends. The CDR3 reads CSVGPSTLPDEQYF. In nucleotides, the CDR3 is TGCAGCGTAGGGCCAAGTACACTCCCAGACGAGCAGTACTTC.

This clonotype came up many times. Here the CDR3 DNA reads TGTGCCAGCAGCTTACAGGTCCTCGACTATGGCTACACCTTC. Its protein product is CASSLQVLDYGYTF. V gene TRBV7-9 combines with J gene TRBJ1-2, with D unresolved. V was trimmed by 2 bases and J by 3 bases, leaving 10 bases between them. The CDR3 is 14 residues long. Germline-derived CDR1 and CDR2 are SEHNR and FQNEAQ (reference sequence).

The chain has TRBV6-6 and TRBJ1-1, with 8 bases matching TRBD1. Germline-derived CDR1 and CDR2 are MNHNY and SVGAGI (reference sequence). The CDR3 loop spans 15 amino acids. V dropped 2 bases and J dropped 4; count of bases not matched to a gene: 6. CDR3 coding DNA: TGTGCCAGCAGTTACCCGACAGGGGTGGGCACTGAAGCTTTCTTT. As protein: CASSYPTGVGTEAFF.

The genes are TRBV6-2 or TRBV6-3 and TRBJ2-3; D might be TRBD1 (6 bases). Trimming took off 5 bases at V and 0 bases at J, with 6 bases between the two ends. The CDR3 loop spans 13 amino acids. CDR1 is MNHEY and CDR2 is SVGEGT in the germline V gene. DNA of the CDR3: TGTGCCAGCAGTAGGGGGAGCACAGATACGCAGTATTTT. Encoded protein: CASSRGSTDTQYF.

V gene TRBV6-5 combines with J gene TRBJ2-3, with TRBD1 matching over 8 bases. Germline trimming cut 6 bases from V and 2 bases from J; bases unmatched to any gene: 4. Germline loops: CDR1 MNHEY, CDR2 SVGAGI. CDR3 length: 14 amino acids. The CDR3 nucleotides are TGTGCCAGCAGGACGGACAGGGCCACAGATACGCAGTATTTT. This gives the protein CASRTDRATDTQYF.

This clonotype has a count of ten or more. The gene calls are TRBV19 and TRBJ2-7; D gene uncertain. V was trimmed by 8 bases and J by 5 bases, leaving 16 bases between them. The CDR3 has 13 residues. Germline V gene lookup returns CDR1 LNHDA and CDR2 SQIVND (reference sequence). In DNA form, the CDR3 reads TGTGCCAGTGGGTCCCGGATAGGTAACGAGCAGTACTTC. The encoded protein is CASGSRIGNEQYF.

DNA for the CDR3: TGCAGTGCTCCCCGGGGACCCCCTTCGGGTCTAAGGAACACTGAAGCTTTCTTT. Its translation: CSAPRGPPSGLRNTEAFF. The J gene is TRBJ1-1, the V gene TRBV20-1; a weak D match, TRBD1 (5 bases). Trimming shortened V by 5 bases and J by 1 base, and 26 bases separated the two germline ends. This CDR3 is 18 amino acids long. Germline values: CDR1 DFQATT, CDR2 SNEGSKA (reference sequence).

The V gene is TRBV6-5, the J gene TRBJ2-2, with no clear D. Germline loops: CDR1 MNHEY, CDR2 SVGAGI. CDR3 length: 14 amino acids. The germline V and J ends were trimmed by 4 bases and 0 bases, with 6 bases remaining between them. The DNA for the CDR3 is TGTGCCAGCAGTTGGGTCACGAACACCGGGGAGCTGTTTTTT. Translation: CASSWVTNTGELFF.

This clonotype was observed at least ten times. CDR3 loop: CASSEEAGNTDTQYF. DNA of the CDR3: TGTGCCAGCAGTGAAGAGGCCGGGAACACAGATACGCAGTATTTT. This chain joins TRBV6-1 and TRBJ2-3, with TRBD2 as a possible D gene (5 bases). From germline, CDR1 is MNHNS and CDR2 SASEGT. This CDR3 has 15 amino acids. V dropped 1 base and J dropped 2 bases, with 10 bases sitting between them.